The 22 T cell receptor beta chains reported below all come from one sample, sequenced in a study of regulatory T cells in long-lasting Graves disease (dated by TCRdb to 2020 to 2022). The time point label on this specimen signifies: newly diagnosed GD, antithyroid drugs for less than 3 months. RNA was extracted from PBMCs in TRIzol for both TCR sequencing and RNA sequencing. Library preparation was by multiplex PCR. The sequencing machine was an Illumina HiSeq 4000. TCR beta libraries were built with iRepertoire HTBI primers and Arm-PCR amplification of CDR3 regions. Clones were called with MiXCR by TCRdb after fastp trimmed the public reads at Q25, and only in-frame beta chains were retained. When rows share a CDR3 protein, they turn into one entry using the most common DNA and genes. This sample lists about 440,000 distinct CDR3 sequences; about 15% were detected once. Clones ranked in the top ten supply roughly 17% of the sample.

This sample also appeared in a second study, on T cells in Graves' hyperthyroidism and ophthalmopathy.

The sequencing used peripheral blood mononuclear cells (PBMCs), collected at new diagnosis, from a patient treated with antithyroid drugs. These receptors originate from a woman in her twenties or thirties with Graves disease. Donor details come from another sample of the same person, matched by shared clones.

V usage is TRBV5-1 and J usage is TRBJ2-5; TRBD2 is a possible D gene (5 bases). Trimming cost V 7 bases and J 5 bases, with 18 bases left between them. CDR3 length: 14 amino acids. The germline V gene encodes CDR1 SGHRS and CDR2 YFSETQ. The CDR3 DNA is TGCGCCAGCTCCGAGGTGAGGAGGTGGGAGACCCAGTACTTC. Translating it yields CASSEVRRWETQYF.

This clonotype was found many times. V gene TRBV20-1 combines with J gene TRBJ1-2; D is ambiguous. V dropped 1 base and J dropped 8 bases, with 8 bases sitting between them. The germline V gene has CDR1 DFQATT and CDR2 SNEGSKA (reference sequence). The CDR3 contains 11 residues. The CDR3 bases are TGCAGTGCTAGAGGCCAGGACGGCTACACCTTC. Its translation is CSARGQDGYTF.

This clonotype was counted at least ten times. The chain combines TRBV13 with TRBJ1-5; D gene uncertain. The CDR3 loop spans 15 amino acids. Germline V CDR1 and CDR2: PRHDT, FYEKMQ (reference sequence). Trimming removed 0 bases from V and 4 bases from J, with 10 bases in between. In DNA form, the CDR3 reads TGTGCCAGCAGCTTAGGAGGCAGCCCGAATCAGCCCCAGCATTTT. It yields the protein CASSLGGSPNQPQHF. Full variable domain (remainder filled in from reference TRBV13 and TRBJ1-5): AAGVIQSPRHLIKEKRETATLKCYPIPRHDTVYWYQQGPGQDPQFLISFYEKMQSDKGSIPDRFSAQQFSDYHSELNMSSLELGDSALYFCASSLGGSPNQPQHFGDGTRLSIL.

The table lists this clonotype with many counts. This chain links TRBV27 with TRBJ1-2; no clear D gene. Germline CDR1 MNHEY, CDR2 SMNVEV (reference sequence). Between the trimmed V and J ends, which lost 3 bases and 8 bases, there was a span of 16 bases. This CDR3 has 14 amino acids. The CDR3 protein is CASSFTSVNRGYTF. The CDR3 nucleotides read TGTGCCAGCAGTTTCACGTCCGTCAATAGGGGCTACACCTTC.

Notes on this clonotype: A junction boundary mismatches the germline segment, possibly from a read error. The chain is built from TRBV19 and TRBJ2-1; 7 bases are a match to TRBD2. From germline, CDR1 is LNHDA and CDR2 SQIVND (reference sequence). This CDR3 contains 16 residues. CDR3 in amino acids: CASSHPPGGSYNEQFF. The CDR3 DNA reads as TGCGCCAGCAGCCATCCACCGGGGGGCTCCTACAATGAGCAGTTCTTC.

This chain connects TRBV6-1 to TRBJ1-1; D call uncertain. The ends were cut back, 6 bases at V and 10 bases at J, with 12 bases in the middle. Germline loops: CDR1 MNHNS, CDR2 SASEGT. There are 11 residues in the CDR3. DNA for the CDR3: TGTGCCAGCAGAGAGAACCGTGGAGCTTTCTTT. As protein: CASRENRGAFF.

A few counts support this clonotype. This chain links TRBV5-1 with TRBJ2-5; 13 bases match TRBD2. V lost 4 bases and J lost 5; bases outside the gene matches: 11. This CDR3 is built from 17 residues. Germline assignment: CDR1 SGHRS and CDR2 YFSETQ. The CDR3 bases are TGCGCCAGCAGCCGGGGGACTAGCGGGGCGTTCCTCGAGACCCAGTACTTC. Translating gives CASSRGTSGAFLETQYF. The full variable domain, its missing parts supplied by reference TRBV5-1 and TRBJ2-5, is KAGVTQTPRYLIKTRGQQVTLSCSPISGHRSVSWYQQTPGQGLQFLFEYFSETQRNKGNFPGRFSGRQFSNSRSEMNVSTLELGDSALYLCASSRGTSGAFLETQYFGPGTRLLVL.

In this sample, this clonotype turned up many times. The rearrangement uses TRBV15 and TRBJ2-1; 11 nucleotides match TRBD2. CDR1 LNHNV and CDR2 YYDKDF come from the germline V gene (reference sequence). This CDR3 comprises 19 residues. Trimming removed 3 bases from V and 9 bases from J; junction bases left unmatched: 19. The CDR3: CATSSHTEVTSGSLFEQFF. In DNA, the CDR3 is TGTGCCACCAGCAGCCACACCGAGGTAACTAGCGGGAGTCTTTTTGAGCAGTTCTTC.

This clonotype was seen ten or more times. This chain links TRBV7-3 with TRBJ2-1; D is undetermined. Trimming shortened V by 5 bases and J by 8 bases, and 13 bases separated the two germline ends. CDR1 SGHTA and CDR2 FQGTGA come from the germline V gene. The CDR3 sequence is 13 residues long. The CDR3 loop is CASSRSGLDEQFF. CDR3 in DNA: TGTGCCAGCAGCCGTTCGGGCTTGGATGAGCAGTTCTTC.

This clonotype was counted at least ten times. V usage is TRBV3-1 and J usage is TRBJ2-3; 7 bases fit TRBD1. Per the germline V gene, CDR1 is LGHDT and CDR2 is YNNKEL (reference sequence). V shed 3 bases, J shed 4 bases, and the junction held 7 bases outside the gene matches. This CDR3 has 15 amino acids. This chain's CDR3 is CASSHGPGGADTQYF. DNA of the CDR3: TGTGCCAGCAGCCACGGCCCAGGGGGAGCAGATACGCAGTATTTT.

J is TRBJ2-6 and V is TRBV5-1; the match to TRBD1 covers 7 bases. The V and J ends lost 1 base and 2 bases, in that order; junction bases with no gene match: 6. The CDR3 loop spans 17 amino acids. Germline V gives CDR1 SGHRS, CDR2 YFSETQ. CDR3 loop: CASSLQDRRPGANVLTF. Here the CDR3 DNA reads TGCGCCAGCAGCTTGCAGGACAGGAGGCCTGGGGCCAACGTCCTGACTTTC. The complete variable domain, with remaining parts taken from reference TRBV5-1 and TRBJ2-6, reads KAGVTQTPRYLIKTRGQQVTLSCSPISGHRSVSWYQQTPGQGLQFLFEYFSETQRNKGNFPGRFSGRQFSNSRSEMNVSTLELGDSALYLCASSLQDRRPGANVLTFGAGSRLTVL.

This clonotype was seen many times. The J gene is TRBJ1-1, the V gene TRBV11-3; D unresolved. CDR1 is SGHNT and CDR2 is YENEEA in the germline V gene. This CDR3 is built from 13 residues. The V end was cut by 1 base, the J end by 11 bases, with 14 bases between. The CDR3 DNA sequence: TGTGCCAGCAGCTTAGGGGGAGGGAGGAACGCTTTCTTT. It yields the protein CASSLGGGRNAFF.

This clonotype was counted many times. CDR3 nucleotides: TGTGCCAGCAGCCAAGATGGGACCCAGTACTTC. Amino acid sequence: CASSQDGTQYF. The chain couples TRBV3-1 to TRBJ2-5; no firm D call. V was trimmed by 0 bases and J by 7 bases, leaving 3 bases between them. Germline-derived CDR1 and CDR2 are LGHDT and YNNKEL (reference sequence). The CDR3 extends over 11 amino acids.

This clonotype was seen ten or more times. The chain joins TRBV3-1 to TRBJ1-1; 7 positions match TRBD1. The CDR3 extends over 15 amino acids. The germline V gene encodes CDR1 LGHDT and CDR2 YNNKEL (reference sequence). J gave up 1 base and V 2 bases, and 4 bases lay outside the gene matches. CDR3 residues: CASSQKYRGNTEAFF. The CDR3 nucleotides are TGTGCCAGCAGCCAAAAGTACAGGGGGAACACTGAAGCTTTCTTT.

The chain uses TRBV20-1 and TRBJ2-1, with D possibly being TRBD1 or TRBD2 (5 bases each). V dropped 5 bases and J dropped 4 bases, with 12 bases sitting between them. The V gene's germline CDR1 is DFQATT and CDR2 SNEGSKA (reference sequence). The CDR3 covers 13 residues. The CDR3 region is CSADGTDYNEQFF. DNA of the CDR3: TGCAGTGCTGACGGGACGGATTACAATGAGCAGTTCTTC.

About this clonotype itself: No conserved phenylalanine or tryptophan is present at the end of the CDR3, so a read error is the likely explanation. V gene TRBV7-2 combines with J gene TRBJ2-5, with TRBD2 matching over 7 bases. This CDR3 has 15 residues. Germline V lookup: CDR1 SGHTA, CDR2 FQGNSA. V was pared by 1 base and J by 6 bases, with 8 bases of the junction left unmatched. In nucleotides, the CDR3 is TGTGCCAGCAGCTTAGGCGGTCGGGGGGAGCAGACCCAGTACCTC. Its protein is CASSLGGRGEQTQYL.

This clonotype was detected many times. The gene calls are TRBV5-1 and TRBJ2-7; TRBD1 or TRBD2 may be the D gene (5 bases each). V shed 3 bases and J shed 5 bases, with 15 bases lying between them. The CDR3 has 14 amino acids. In germline, CDR1 is SGHRS, CDR2 YFSETQ. CDR3 in DNA: TGCGCCAGCAGCTCGGGGACGGATGGGAACGAGCAGTACTTC. It encodes CASSSGTDGNEQYF.

This clonotype was counted between two and nine times. The rearrangement links TRBV29-1 to TRBJ1-4, with D unresolved. The germline CDR1 and CDR2 sequences are SQVTM and ANQGSEA. This CDR3 has 13 amino acids. Trimming removed 5 bases at V and 0 bases at J, with 7 bases between. The CDR3 region is CSVRSATNEKLFF. For the CDR3, the DNA is TGCAGCGTTCGGAGCGCAACTAATGAAAAACTGTTTTTT.

This clonotype has a handful of counts. The chain combines TRBV10-3 with TRBJ1-5, with D perhaps TRBD1 (6 bases). The germline gives CDR1 ENHRY, CDR2 SYGVKD. CDR3 length: 14 amino acids. Trimming left V 6 bases short and J 1 base short, with 10 bases between. The CDR3 region has the DNA TGTGCCATCAGGGAGGGACACAGCAATCAGCCCCAGCATTTT. This gives the protein CAIREGHSNQPQHF.

This clonotype turned up a few times. The junction differs from germline at one of its ends, possibly a read error. For the CDR3, the DNA is TGCAGTGCTAGCTCCGACGGGGCGGGCGGGGGGCTGTTTTTT. Translation gives CSASSDGAGGGLFF. The chain has TRBV20-1 and TRBJ2-2; 7 bases are shared with TRBD2. In germline, CDR1 is DFQATT, CDR2 SNEGSKA (reference sequence). There are 14 residues in the CDR3.

This clonotype was seen repeatedly, ten times or more. The chain recombines TRBV20-1 with TRBJ2-5; tentatively, D is TRBD1 (6 bases). The V gene's germline CDR1 is DFQATT and CDR2 SNEGSKA (reference sequence). This CDR3 spans 14 amino acids. V dropped 4 bases and J dropped 2 bases, with 14 bases sitting between them. For the CDR3, the DNA is TGCAGTGCTACAGGGGTACGTGGACAAGAGACCCAGTACTTC. This encodes CSATGVRGQETQYF.

This clonotype was found many times. J is TRBJ1-1 and V is TRBV12-5; 7 bases match TRBD1. Germline values: CDR1 LGHNT, CDR2 FRNRAP. V gave up 4 bases and J gave up 3 bases; unmatched junction bases: 8. CDR3 length: 15 residues. As DNA, the CDR3 is TGTGCTAGTGGTTCTCCGGGACAGCCCTACACTGAAGCTTTCTTT. Amino acids: CASGSPGQPYTEAFF. Drawing the rest from reference TRBV12-5 and TRBJ1-1, the complete variable domain is DARVTQTPRHKVTEMGQEVTMRCQPILGHNTVFWYRQTMMQGLELLAYFRNRAPLDDSGMPKDRFSAEMPDATLATLKIQPSEPRDSAVYFCASGSPGQPYTEAFFGQGTRLTVV.